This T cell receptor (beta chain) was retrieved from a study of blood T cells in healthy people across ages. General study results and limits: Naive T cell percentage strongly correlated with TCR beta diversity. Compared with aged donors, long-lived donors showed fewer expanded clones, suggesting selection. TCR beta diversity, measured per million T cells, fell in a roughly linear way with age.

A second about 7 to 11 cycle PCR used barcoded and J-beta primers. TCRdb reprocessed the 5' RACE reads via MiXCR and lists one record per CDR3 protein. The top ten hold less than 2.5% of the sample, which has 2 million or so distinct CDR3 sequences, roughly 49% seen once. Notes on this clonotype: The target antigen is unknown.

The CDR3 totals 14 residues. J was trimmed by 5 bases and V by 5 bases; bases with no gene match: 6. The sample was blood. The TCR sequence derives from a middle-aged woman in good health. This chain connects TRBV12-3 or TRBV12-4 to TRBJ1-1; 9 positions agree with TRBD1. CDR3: CASSLGTGRTEAFF. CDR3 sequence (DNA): TGTGCCAGCAGTCTAGGGACAGGGAGAACTGAAGCTTTCTTT.